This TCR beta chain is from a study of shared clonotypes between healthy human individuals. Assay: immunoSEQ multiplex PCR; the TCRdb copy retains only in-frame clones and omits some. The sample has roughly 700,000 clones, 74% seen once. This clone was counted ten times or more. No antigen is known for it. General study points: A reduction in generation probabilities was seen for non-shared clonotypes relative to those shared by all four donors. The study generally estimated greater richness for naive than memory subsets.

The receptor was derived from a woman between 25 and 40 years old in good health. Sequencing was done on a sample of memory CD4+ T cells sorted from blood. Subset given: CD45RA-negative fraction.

The CDR3 sequence: CASSSGLAGVNEQFF. The CDR3 region has the DNA TGTGCCAGCAGTTCGGGACTAGCGGGAGTGAATGAGCAGTTCTTC. The chain carries TRBV28 and TRBJ2-1, with 14 positions matching TRBD2. The CDR3 loop spans 15 amino acids. In germline, CDR1 is MDHEN, CDR2 SYDVKM. Trimming cost V 4 bases and J 7 bases; bases outside gene matches: 3.